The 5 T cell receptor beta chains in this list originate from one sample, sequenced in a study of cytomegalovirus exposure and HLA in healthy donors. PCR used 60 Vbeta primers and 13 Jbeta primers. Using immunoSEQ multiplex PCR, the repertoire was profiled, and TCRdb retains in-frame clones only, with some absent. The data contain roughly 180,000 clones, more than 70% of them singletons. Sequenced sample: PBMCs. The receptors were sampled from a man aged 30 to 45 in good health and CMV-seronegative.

CDR3 nucleotides: TGTGCCAGCAGCCAAGGACAGGGGACAGGGGCCTACGAGCAGTACTTC. This sequence encodes CASSQGQGTGAYEQYF. J is TRBJ2-7 and V is TRBV4-2; 10 positions agree with TRBD1. CDR1 and CDR2 from the germline V gene are LGHNA and YNFKEQ. The ends lost 1 base at V and 2 bases at J; junction bases unmatched: 5. The CDR3 length is 16 residues.

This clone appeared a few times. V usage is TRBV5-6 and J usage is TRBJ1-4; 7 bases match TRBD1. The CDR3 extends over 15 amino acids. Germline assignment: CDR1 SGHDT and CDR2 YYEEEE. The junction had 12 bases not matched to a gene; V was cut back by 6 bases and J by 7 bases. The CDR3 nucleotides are TGTGCCAGCAACAACGGCGTAGGGGGCGGTGAAAAACTGTTTTTT. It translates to CASNNGVGGGEKLFF.

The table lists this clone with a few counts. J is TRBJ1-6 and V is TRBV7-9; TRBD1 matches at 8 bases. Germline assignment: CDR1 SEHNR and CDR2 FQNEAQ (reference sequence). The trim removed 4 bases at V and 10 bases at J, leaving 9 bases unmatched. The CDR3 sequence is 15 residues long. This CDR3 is CASSWGGQGTSPLHF. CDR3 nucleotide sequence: TGTGCCAGCAGCTGGGGCGGACAGGGTACCTCACCCCTCCACTTT.

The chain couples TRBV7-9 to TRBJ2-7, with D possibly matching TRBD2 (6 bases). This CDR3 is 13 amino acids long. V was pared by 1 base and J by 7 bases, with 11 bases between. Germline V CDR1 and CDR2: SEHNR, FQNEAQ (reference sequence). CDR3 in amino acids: CASSLGPGGEQYF. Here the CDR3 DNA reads TGTGCCAGCAGCTTAGGTCCCGGAGGGGAGCAGTACTTC.

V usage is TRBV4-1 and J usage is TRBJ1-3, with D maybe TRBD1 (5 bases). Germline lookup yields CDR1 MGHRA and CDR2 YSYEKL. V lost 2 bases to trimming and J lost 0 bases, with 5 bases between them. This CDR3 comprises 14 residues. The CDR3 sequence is CASSQTGSGNTIYF. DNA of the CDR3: TGCGCCAGCAGCCAAACAGGCTCTGGAAACACCATATATTTT.